This entry lists 3 T cell receptor beta chains sequenced from one sample in a study of shared clonotypes between healthy human individuals. Using immunoSEQ multiplex PCR, the repertoire was profiled, and TCRdb retains in-frame clones only, with some absent. Found here are about 2 million clones, 90% to 95% of them singletons; the top ten hold 0.13%. Input material: naive CD4+ T cells sorted from blood. The subset: CD45RA+ positively selected. The source is a man aged 18 to 35 in good health.

In regard to this clone: The sample contains more than one DNA sequence encoding this CDR3. The chain combines TRBV6-1 with TRBJ1-5; D not certain. Between the trimmed V and J ends, which lost 6 bases and 4 bases, there was a span of 7 bases. This CDR3 has 12 residues. Germline CDR1 reads MNHNS; CDR2 reads SASEGT. The CDR3 here is CASRPGNQPQHF. The CDR3 region has the DNA TGTGCCAGCAGGCCGGGAAATCAGCCCCAGCATTTT.

The V gene is TRBV30, the J gene TRBJ2-3; D is unclear. The germline V gene has CDR1 GTSNPN and CDR2 SVGIG (reference sequence). This CDR3 spans 14 amino acids. Deletions cut 3 bases from V and 2 bases from J, with 12 bases between. The CDR3: CAWREKGTTDTQYF. As DNA, the CDR3 is TGTGCCTGGAGAGAAAAGGGAACCACAGATACGCAGTATTTT.

The chain has TRBV19 and TRBJ2-2; TRBD2 matches 8 bases. Germline V gene data show CDR1 as LNHDA and CDR2 as SQIVND (reference sequence). V was clipped by 5 bases and J by 2 bases; unmatched bases: 4. CDR3 length: 15 residues. In nucleotides, the CDR3 is TGTGCCAGTAGTTCGGGAGGGACCAACACCGGGGAGCTGTTTTTT. Residues: CASSSGGTNTGELFF.